The 30 T cell receptor beta chains reported below all come from one sample, sequenced in a study of identical twins. TCRdb re-called the 5' RACE reads through MiXCR, storing one row per CDR3 protein. This sample has 540,000 or so distinct CDR3 sequences, with around 24% found just once. The same specimen was also included in a second study, on yellow fever vaccine responses in identical twins.

The specimen was CD4+ T cells sorted from blood. The receptor set was obtained from a woman younger than 35 in good health.

The chain combines TRBV20-1 with TRBJ2-6, with 10 bases fitting TRBD1. Unmatched junction bases numbered 5, after V lost 2 bases and J lost 4 bases. CDR1 is DFQATT, CDR2 SNEGSKA, per germline (reference sequence). The CDR3 spans 16 residues. CDR3 nucleotide sequence: TGCAGTGCTAGACCCGGGACAGGGGTCGGGGCCAACGTCCTGACTTTC. It specifies CSARPGTGVGANVLTF.

There are many counts of this clonotype. The rearrangement joins TRBV4-1 to TRBJ1-1, with D tentatively TRBD1 (6 bases). The CDR3 loop spans 14 amino acids. Germline V gene data show CDR1 as MGHRA and CDR2 as YSYEKL. Trimming took off 6 bases at V and 1 base at J, with 12 bases between the two ends. The CDR3 spells CASRGTLRNTEAFF. The CDR3, as DNA: TGCGCCAGCAGAGGGACACTTCGGAACACTGAAGCTTTCTTT.

V gene TRBV12-3 or TRBV12-4 combines with J gene TRBJ2-1; D not certain. The CDR3 is 15 residues long. Trimming left V 6 bases short and J 5 bases short, with 17 bases between. For the CDR3, the DNA is TGTGCCAGCAGCCCAAGGAGTTCCACCAACAATGAGCAGTTCTTC. This codes for CASSPRSSTNNEQFF.

The chain joins TRBV10-3 to TRBJ1-6; D unresolved. In germline, CDR1 is ENHRY, CDR2 SYGVKD. The ends were cut back, 6 bases at V and 9 bases at J, with 15 bases in the middle. The CDR3 is 14 amino acids. CDR3 bases: TGTGCCATCAGGGGTCGGGAGGAGGGTTCACCCCTCCACTTT. This gives the protein CAIRGREEGSPLHF.

This clonotype was detected only once. The genes are TRBV7-9 and TRBJ2-1; 12 nucleotides line up with TRBD2. Unmatched junction bases numbered 10, after V lost 4 bases and J lost 12 bases. Germline V gene sequence: CDR1 SEHNR, CDR2 FQNEAQ (reference sequence). The CDR3 covers 15 residues. The CDR3: CASSSGTSGPTRQFF. CDR3 DNA sequence: TGTGCCAGCAGCTCTGGGACTAGCGGGCCGACCCGGCAGTTCTTC.

J is TRBJ2-2 and V is TRBV5-1, with D perhaps matching TRBD1 (5 bases). Germline CDR1 is SGHRS and CDR2 is YFSETQ. This CDR3 has 16 amino acids. V was clipped by 5 bases and J by 4 bases, with 18 bases between them. The CDR3 nucleotides read TGCGCCAGCAGACCCGACAGCCATAGGACCACCGGGGAGCTGTTTTTT. It encodes CASRPDSHRTTGELFF.

This CDR3 reads CASSLGDLQKLFF. CDR3 bases: TGTGCCAGCAGCTTAGGGGACCTCCAAAAACTGTTTTTT. V is TRBV11-2 and J is TRBJ1-4; D might be TRBD1 (5 bases). Germline CDR1 and CDR2: SGHAT and FQNNGV. The CDR3 spans 13 residues. V was clipped by 1 base and J by 9 bases, with 9 bases between them.

The gene calls are TRBV10-3 and TRBJ2-1; TRBD1 agrees at 8 bases. Per germline, CDR1 ENHRY and CDR2 SYGVKD. V was pared by 6 bases and J by 5 bases, with 6 bases of the junction left unmatched. CDR3 length: 14 residues. Written as DNA, the CDR3 is TGTGCCATCAGCCCGAGGGGACAGGACAATGAGCAGTTCTTC. This codes for CAISPRGQDNEQFF.

This clonotype was detected a few times. The chain joins TRBV12-3 or TRBV12-4 to TRBJ1-6; 7 nucleotides agree with TRBD1. The CDR3 sequence is 15 residues long. The J segment lost 9 bases and the V segment lost 3 bases, leaving 8 bases of the junction unmatched. CDR3 in DNA: TGTGCCAGCAGTTTCTCTGACAGGGTTCTTTCACCCCTCCACTTT. Translation gives CASSFSDRVLSPLHF.

The V and J genes are TRBV3-1 and TRBJ2-1; TRBD2 aligns across 12 bases. The V gene's germline CDR1 is LGHDT and CDR2 YNNKEL (reference sequence). The V and J ends lost 0 bases and 6 bases, in that order; junction bases with no gene match: 6. The CDR3 length is 17 residues. CDR3 sequence: CASSQEGLAGRSNEQFF. The CDR3, as DNA: TGTGCCAGCAGCCAAGAAGGACTAGCGGGACGGAGCAATGAGCAGTTCTTC.

The J gene is TRBJ1-4, the V gene TRBV3-1; no definite D call. Germline loops: CDR1 LGHDT, CDR2 YNNKEL (reference sequence). The CDR3 has 14 amino acids. Trimming removed 5 bases from V and 0 bases from J, with 7 bases in between. The CDR3 nucleotides read TGTGCCAGCAGCAGCCAAGCAACTAATGAAAAACTGTTTTTT. It specifies CASSSQATNEKLFF. The variable domain in full, with the rest retrieved from reference TRBV3-1 and TRBJ1-4, is DTAVSQTPKYLVTQMGNDKSIKCEQNLGHDTMYWYKQDSKKFLKIMFSYNNKELIINETVPNRFSPKSPDKAHLNLHINSLELGDSAVYFCASSSQATNEKLFFGSGTQLSVL.

The rearrangement joins TRBV3-1 to TRBJ1-2; the D gene is possibly TRBD1 (6 bases). The CDR3 runs to 14 residues. CDR1 and CDR2 (germline): LGHDT, YNNKEL (reference sequence). Trimming cost V 2 bases and J 0 bases, with 7 bases left between them. CDR3 region: CASSQWTANYGYTF. The CDR3 coding sequence is TGTGCCAGCAGCCAATGGACAGCTAACTATGGCTACACCTTC. Variable domain in full (rest from reference TRBV3-1 and TRBJ1-2): DTAVSQTPKYLVTQMGNDKSIKCEQNLGHDTMYWYKQDSKKFLKIMFSYNNKELIINETVPNRFSPKSPDKAHLNLHINSLELGDSAVYFCASSQWTANYGYTFGSGTRLTVV.

This clonotype was counted between two and nine times. The chain couples TRBV10-3 to TRBJ2-5, with D unclear. V was cut by 2 bases and J by 4 bases, with 11 bases left in between. Per the germline V gene, CDR1 is ENHRY and CDR2 is SYGVKD. The CDR3 loop spans 14 amino acids. In DNA, the CDR3 is TGTGCCATCAGTGAGCGGCAGGTCGGAGAGACCCAGTACTTC. Residues: CAISERQVGETQYF.

The rearrangement uses TRBV7-2 and TRBJ2-2, with D possibly being TRBD2 (6 bases). The V and J ends lost 1 base and 3 bases respectively, with 9 bases between them. The CDR3 is 15 residues long. Per the germline V gene, CDR1 is SGHTA and CDR2 is FQGNSA. CDR3 coding DNA: TGTGCCAGCAGCTTAGTTAGCGGTTACACCGGGGAGCTGTTTTTT. This sequence encodes CASSLVSGYTGELFF.

At least ten counts were recorded for this clonotype. The chain links TRBV12-3 or TRBV12-4 to TRBJ2-2, with D unresolved. V lost 6 bases and J lost 10, with 9 bases in between. This CDR3 has 11 residues. The CDR3 bases are TGTGCCAGCAGCGAGCCTTCGGAGCTGTTTTTT. It codes for CASSEPSELFF.

This clonotype was picked up many times. The chain couples TRBV9 to TRBJ1-2; 7 bases map to TRBD1. This CDR3 comprises 15 residues. V lost 4 bases and J lost 4; bases outside the gene matches: 10. Germline V gives CDR1 SGDLS, CDR2 YYNGEE. CDR3 sequence reads: CASSRIVGDSYGYTF. Here the CDR3 DNA reads TGTGCCAGCAGCCGAATCGTGGGGGACAGCTATGGCTACACCTTC.

This rearrangement joins TRBV28 to TRBJ1-6; TRBD1 might be the D (5 bases). CDR1 and CDR2 (germline): MDHEN, SYDVKM. The V gene lost 5 bases and the J gene lost 5 bases, with 22 bases spanning the gap. The CDR3 is made up of 18 amino acids. CDR3 DNA: TGTGCCAGCAGTCCTAGGGACGGCGCTGGGGGTAATAATTCACCCCTCCACTTT. Its protein is CASSPRDGAGGNNSPLHF.

This clonotype was seen a handful of times. The chain is built from TRBV2 and TRBJ2-2, with TRBD1 identical over 7 bases. This CDR3 has 13 amino acids. V lost 8 bases and J lost 4; bases outside the gene matches: 4. Per germline, CDR1 SNHLY and CDR2 FYNNEI. The CDR3 spells CASRDSFTGELFF. CDR3 in DNA: TGTGCCAGCCGGGACAGCTTCACCGGGGAGCTGTTTTTT.

V gene TRBV29-1 combines with J gene TRBJ1-1; possible D gene TRBD1, 5 bases. Per the germline V gene, CDR1 is SQVTM and CDR2 is ANQGSEA. CDR3 size: 12 residues. Trimming left V 6 bases short and J 2 bases short, with 10 bases between. The CDR3 DNA follows: TGCAGCGTCCGCAGGGCTAACACTGAAGCTTTCTTT. As protein: CSVRRANTEAFF.

The rearrangement uses TRBV28 and TRBJ2-2; D could derive from TRBD1 or TRBD2 (7 bases each). The V gene lost 7 bases and the J gene lost 1 base, with 10 bases spanning the gap. The CDR3 is made up of 14 amino acids. CDR1 is MDHEN, CDR2 SYDVKM, per germline. CDR3 sequence reads: CASTGGGNTGELFF. The CDR3, as DNA: TGTGCCAGCACAGGGGGGGGGAACACCGGGGAGCTGTTTTTT.

This clonotype has just a few counts. The CDR3 loop is CASSLGTGKGEAFF. CDR3 nucleotides: TGTGCCAGCAGCTTAGGCACAGGGAAAGGTGAAGCTTTCTTT. The chain uses TRBV7-6 and TRBJ1-1, with D possibly matching TRBD1 (6 bases). The CDR3 totals 14 residues. Germline V CDR1 and CDR2: SGHVS, FNYEAQ. Deletions cut 1 base from V and 7 bases from J, with 13 bases between.

This clonotype was seen only a few times. The chain recombines TRBV11-1 with TRBJ2-5; TRBD2 matches 14 bases. This CDR3 region has 20 residues. The germline V gene has CDR1 SGHAT and CDR2 FQDESV (reference sequence). The V and J ends lost 4 bases and 5 bases, in that order; junction bases with no gene match: 18. The chain's CDR3 is CASSSVKISGLAGGGETQYF. DNA for the CDR3: TGTGCCAGCAGCTCCGTTAAGATTAGCGGACTAGCGGGAGGAGGGGAGACCCAGTACTTC.

In regard to this clonotype: The junction departs from germline at one end; a sequencing error may be responsible. V usage is TRBV12-3 or TRBV12-4 and J usage is TRBJ2-7; 8 bases match TRBD1. The CDR3 sequence is 15 residues long. The CDR3 DNA sequence: TGTGCCAGCAGCCAGGGGGCAGGGGAGGCCTACGCGCAGTACTTC. Its translation: CASSQGAGEAYAQYF.

This clonotype was counted at least ten times. The chain carries TRBV12-3 or TRBV12-4 and TRBJ1-1; 8 bases are a match to TRBD1. This CDR3 has 14 residues. V was pared by 5 bases and J by 4 bases, with 6 bases of the junction left unmatched. CDR3 coding DNA: TGTGCCAGCAGTCGGACAGGGTTGGTCACTGAAGCTTTCTTT. Protein sequence: CASSRTGLVTEAFF.

CDR3 in amino acids: CASSLAGESGTGYNEQFF. CDR3 nucleotide sequence: TGTGCCAGCAGCTTAGCCGGAGAAAGCGGGACTGGATACAATGAGCAGTTCTTC. The chain recombines TRBV7-2 with TRBJ2-1, with 7 bases fitting TRBD2. Trimming at V came to 0 bases and at J to 4 bases, leaving 12 bases not matched to a gene. Germline-derived CDR1 and CDR2 are SGHTA and FQGNSA. The CDR3 consists of 18 residues.

The chain uses TRBV6-5 and TRBJ2-3; D gene uncertain. This CDR3 is built from 15 residues. The germline V and J ends were trimmed by 2 bases and 2 bases, with 11 bases remaining between them. CDR1 and CDR2 (germline): MNHEY, SVGAGI. The CDR3 nucleotides read TGTGCCAGCAGTTACGGGCAGGTGAACACAGATACGCAGTATTTT. Its protein is CASSYGQVNTDTQYF.

In its sample, this clonotype was seen a few times. This chain uses TRBV5-6 with TRBJ1-1; D unclear. CDR1 and CDR2 from the germline V gene are SGHDT and YYEEEE. The CDR3 runs 12 residues. Between the trimmed V and J ends, which lost 2 bases and 6 bases, there was a span of 8 bases. The CDR3 sequence is CASSFKSPEAFF. Here the CDR3 DNA reads TGTGCCAGCAGCTTTAAGAGCCCTGAAGCTTTCTTT. The variable domain in full, with the rest retrieved from reference TRBV5-6 and TRBJ1-1, is DAGVTQSPTHLIKTRGQQVTLRCSPKSGHDTVSWYQQALGQGPQFIFQYYEEEERQRGNFPDRFSGHQFPNYSSELNVNALLLGDSALYLCASSFKSPEAFFGQGTRLTVV.

The rearrangement joins TRBV28 to TRBJ2-2; D ambiguous. From germline, CDR1 is MDHEN and CDR2 SYDVKM. CDR3 length: 16 amino acids. Deletions cut 0 bases from V and 1 base from J, with 9 bases between. Here the CDR3 DNA reads TGTGCCAGCAGTTTATGGCGGAGCAAGAACACCGGGGAGCTGTTTTTT. Translated, it gives CASSLWRSKNTGELFF.

CDR3 coding DNA: TGTGCCAGCAGTTCCAGGGGGAGATTGATGAACACTGAAGCTTTCTTT. Its translation: CASSSRGRLMNTEAFF. This rearrangement joins TRBV27 to TRBJ1-1, with 7 positions matching TRBD1. The CDR3 runs 16 residues. CDR1 and CDR2 from the germline V gene are MNHEY and SMNVEV (reference sequence). The V and J ends lost 4 bases and 0 bases, in that order; junction bases with no gene match: 8.

The chain carries TRBV6-5 and TRBJ2-1; 7 positions match TRBD1. V dropped 5 bases and J dropped 6; count of bases not matched to a gene: 10. The CDR3 length is 15 residues. The V gene's germline CDR1 is MNHEY and CDR2 SVGAGI. Here the CDR3 DNA reads TGTGCCAGCAGTCACCTAAGACAGGGAAGCAATGAGCAGTTCTTC. Translated, it gives CASSHLRQGSNEQFF.